This record covers a single TCR beta chain. Its cognate antigen is unknown. This sample stems from a study of T cell responses to AZD1222 COVID-19 vaccine. Study-level findings and limits: The donor group comprised mostly white British people and more females; the analysis possibly underestimated clonal diversity. A reported finding is that nearly half of spike-specific TCRs target unmutated variant regions. It was only six AZD1222 recipients who were seropositive at baseline. Spike-wide coverage was observed for vaccine-associated CD4 TCRs, with dominant responses at 160-218 and 743-854.

Data came from immunoSEQ multiplex PCR; TCRdb stores just in-frame clones and leaves some out. This sample has approximately 150,000 clones; about 88% occur once, and the top ten carry roughly 4.7%. The trim removed 6 bases at V and 11 bases at J, leaving 5 bases unmatched. Per germline, CDR1 MNHNY and CDR2 SVGAGI (reference sequence). The CDR3 is 13 amino acids. The sequenced sample was peripheral blood, obtained on day 0 of AZD1222 vaccination. The V gene is TRBV6-6, the J gene TRBJ1-6; TRBD1 matches 9 bases. This receptor was obtained from an adult in good health. The CDR3 DNA is TGTGCCAGCAGCCGACAGGGGGATACACCCCTCCACTTT. Protein sequence: CASSRQGDTPLHF.